This TCR beta chain came from a study of type 1 regulatory T cells. Across the study: An in vitro protocol generated T-allo10, a Tr1-enriched, alloantigen-specific CD4 T cell product. Findings and limits, study-wide: Tr1 cells had a more restricted TCR repertoire than non-Tr1 cells.

Germline loops: CDR1 SGDLS, CDR2 YYNGEE. Trimming shortened V by 0 bases and J by 7 bases, and 11 bases separated the two germline ends. This CDR3 has 14 residues. TCRdb recomputed calls from the reads with MiXCR, one row per CDR3 protein. In the table there are more than 50,000 distinct CDR3 sequences, 62% of which are singletons. This clonotype came up a few times. The antigen is undetermined. V and J are TRBV9 and TRBJ2-1; weak D call: TRBD2 (6 bases). Sequencing was done on a sample of cultured non-Tr1 T cells, either the whole culture or a sorted T cell fraction (not recorded which). The receptor's source is a human donor in good health. The CDR3: CASSVGGTQNEQFF. Written as DNA, the CDR3 is TGTGCCAGCAGCGTAGGCGGGACTCAGAATGAGCAGTTCTTC.